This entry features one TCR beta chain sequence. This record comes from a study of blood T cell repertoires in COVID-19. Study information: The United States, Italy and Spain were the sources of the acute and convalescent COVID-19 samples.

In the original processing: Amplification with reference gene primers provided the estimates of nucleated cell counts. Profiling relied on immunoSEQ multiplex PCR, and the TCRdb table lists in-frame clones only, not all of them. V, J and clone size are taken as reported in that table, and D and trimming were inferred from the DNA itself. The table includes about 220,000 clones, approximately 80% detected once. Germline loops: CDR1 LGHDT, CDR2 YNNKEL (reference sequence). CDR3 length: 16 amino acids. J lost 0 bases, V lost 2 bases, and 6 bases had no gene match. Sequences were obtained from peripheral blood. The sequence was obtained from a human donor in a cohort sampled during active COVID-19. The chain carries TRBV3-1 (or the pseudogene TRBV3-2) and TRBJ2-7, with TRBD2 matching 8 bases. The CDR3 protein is CASSQIGSGASYEQYF. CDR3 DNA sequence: TGTGCCAGCAGCCAAATCGGTAGCGGGGCCTCCTACGAGCAGTACTTC.